These 20 T cell receptor beta chains came from one sample sequenced in a study of blood T cell repertoires in COVID-19. TCRdb's table, derived via immunoSEQ multiplex PCR, lists solely in-frame clones and lacks some. The sample carries around 300,000 clones, approximately 86% recorded once. Sequenced input: PBMCs or T cells enriched from blood (not recorded which). All receptors come from a woman aged 18-29 years who had recovered from COVID-19.

The chain links TRBV7-2 to TRBJ2-4; 7 bases are shared with TRBD1. Trimming removed 5 bases from V and 1 base from J; junction bases left unmatched: 11. This CDR3 has 17 amino acids. Germline assignment: CDR1 SGHTA and CDR2 FQGNSA. CDR3 in amino acids: CASSQLLIQGAKNIQYF. CDR3 DNA sequence: TGTGCCAGCAGCCAACTCCTCATACAGGGGGCCAAAAACATTCAGTACTTC.

The chain joins TRBV18 to TRBJ1-1; 9 bases line up with TRBD1. CDR3 length: 17 amino acids. Germline assignment: CDR1 KGHSH and CDR2 LQKENI. Trimming took 3 bases from V and 3 from J; bases not matched to a gene: 11. The DNA of the CDR3 is TGTGCCAGCTCACCCATTCAAGGGACAGGGTCGGACACTGAAGCTTTCTTT. This codes for CASSPIQGTGSDTEAFF.

The chain has TRBV5-1 and TRBJ2-3; 8 nucleotides agree with TRBD2. Germline CDR1 is SGHRS and CDR2 is YFSETQ. CDR3 size: 13 residues. Trimming cost V 4 bases and J 4 bases; bases outside gene matches: 2. The CDR3 nucleotides read TGCGCCAGCAGCCGGCGGGAGGCAGATACGCAGTATTTT. Its protein is CASSRREADTQYF.

V usage is TRBV7-2 and J usage is TRBJ2-7; 8 bases line up with TRBD2. Germline V gene data show CDR1 as SGHTA and CDR2 as FQGNSA. Germline trimming cut 5 bases from V and 6 bases from J; bases unmatched to any gene: 12. This CDR3 has 15 amino acids. The CDR3 nucleotides read TGTGCCAGCAGCAAGGCCGGGGGGGGGCTACCCGAGCAGTACTTC. It encodes CASSKAGGGLPEQYF.

J is TRBJ2-7 and V is TRBV3-1 (or the pseudogene TRBV3-2); 10 nucleotides line up with TRBD2. The trim removed 0 bases at V and 2 bases at J, leaving 4 bases unmatched. This CDR3 comprises 16 residues. Germline lookup yields CDR1 LGHDT and CDR2 YNNKEL (reference sequence). CDR3 protein: CASSQDQLAGTYEQYF. The DNA for the CDR3 is TGTGCCAGCAGCCAAGATCAACTAGCGGGAACCTACGAGCAGTACTTC.

The chain is built from TRBV27 and TRBJ2-7; 8 nucleotides agree with TRBD2. The germline CDR1 and CDR2 sequences are MNHEY and SMNVEV (reference sequence). The CDR3 is 14 amino acids. V lost 10 bases to trimming and J lost 4 bases; unmatched junction nucleotides: 12. This chain's CDR3 is CATSGGGLMYEQYF. The CDR3 DNA sequence: TGTGCCACCTCCGGCGGGGGGCTTATGTACGAGCAGTACTTC.

The chain carries TRBV21-1 and TRBJ2-2; TRBD2 is taken as the D call from the table, unchecked against the DNA. TRBV21-1 is termed a pseudogene. There are 18 residues in the CDR3. The CDR3 DNA reads TGTGCCAGCAGCAATAAGCCCCGGGAGGAAGCGAACACCGGGGAGCTGTTTTTT. This gives the protein CASSNKPREEANTGELFF.

V usage is TRBV9 and J usage is TRBJ2-5; D is ambiguous. In germline, CDR1 is SGDLS, CDR2 YYNGEE. Trimming pared 3 bases from V and 6 bases from J, leaving 9 bases between. The CDR3 totals 12 residues. CDR3 DNA: TGTGCCAGCAGCGCAACCGCTAAGACCCAGTACTTC. Its protein product is CASSATAKTQYF.

This chain joins TRBV10-3 and TRBJ2-5; 10 bases fit TRBD2. J lost 4 bases, V lost 4 bases, and 0 bases had no gene match. CDR3 length: 13 residues. CDR1 is ENHRY, CDR2 SYGVKD, per germline. The CDR3 nucleotides are TGTGCCATCAGTGTAGCGGGGGGAGAGACCCAGTACTTC. Amino acid sequence: CAISVAGGETQYF.

In its sample, this clone was seen once. CDR3 protein: CASSSPGRGTEAFF. The CDR3 DNA is TGTGCCAGCAGCTCCCCCGGGCGGGGGACTGAAGCTTTCTTT. The chain combines TRBV5-4 with TRBJ1-1; perhaps TRBD1 as D (5 bases). Germline V gene sequence: CDR1 SGHNT, CDR2 YYREEE (reference sequence). The CDR3 runs 14 residues. Trimming removed 3 bases at V and 5 bases at J, with 14 bases between.

This sequence joins TRBV5-1 and TRBJ2-2; 10 bases fit TRBD1. Germline trimming cut 0 bases from V and 1 base from J; bases unmatched to any gene: 0. The germline gives CDR1 SGHRS, CDR2 YFSETQ. CDR3 length: 16 amino acids. CDR3 DNA sequence: TGCGCCAGCAGCTTGGGGGACAGGGGGAACACCGGGGAGCTGTTTTTT. Residues: CASSLGDRGNTGELFF. Variable domain in full (rest from reference TRBV5-1 and TRBJ2-2): KAGVTQTPRYLIKTRGQQVTLSCSPISGHRSVSWYQQTPGQGLQFLFEYFSETQRNKGNFPGRFSGRQFSNSRSEMNVSTLELGDSALYLCASSLGDRGNTGELFFGEGSRLTVL.

This clone was seen only once. This rearrangement joins TRBV5-1 to TRBJ2-5; TRBD2 might be the D (5 bases). Germline V gene data show CDR1 as SGHRS and CDR2 as YFSETQ. The CDR3 extends over 16 amino acids. V was pared by 0 bases and J by 2 bases, with 14 bases between. CDR3 region: CASSLVPSGYQETQYF. DNA for the CDR3: TGCGCCAGCAGCTTGGTGCCCAGCGGATATCAAGAGACCCAGTACTTC. Full variable domain (rest looked up from reference TRBV5-1 and TRBJ2-5): KAGVTQTPRYLIKTRGQQVTLSCSPISGHRSVSWYQQTPGQGLQFLFEYFSETQRNKGNFPGRFSGRQFSNSRSEMNVSTLELGDSALYLCASSLVPSGYQETQYFGPGTRLLVL.

The chain links TRBV5-8 to TRBJ1-6, with a possible D match to TRBD1 (5 bases). With 6 bases removed from V and 4 bases from J, the gap between germline ends came to 14 bases. Germline V gene lookup returns CDR1 SGHTS and CDR2 YDEGEE. CDR3 length: 15 amino acids. The CDR3 region is CASNFGGVYNSPLHF. Written as DNA, the CDR3 is TGTGCCAGCAACTTCGGGGGAGTGTATAATTCACCCCTCCACTTT.

The rearrangement joins TRBV3-1 (or the pseudogene TRBV3-2) to TRBJ2-1; TRBD2 agrees at 12 bases. The germline CDR1 and CDR2 sequences are LGHDT and YNNKEL (reference sequence). V gave up 8 bases and J gave up 5 bases; unmatched junction bases: 7. The CDR3 has 15 residues. Here the CDR3 reads CASGQTSGGNNEQFF. In DNA, the CDR3 is TGTGCCAGCGGTCAAACTAGCGGGGGGAACAATGAGCAGTTCTTC.

This sequence joins TRBV7-9 and TRBJ1-6; D is ambiguous. CDR1 and CDR2 from the germline V gene are SEHNR and FQNEAQ (reference sequence). This CDR3 is 11 amino acids long. V gave up 2 bases and J gave up 9 bases, with 2 bases separating them. This CDR3 reads CASSLRSPLHF. CDR3 sequence (DNA): TGTGCCAGCAGCTTACGTTCACCCCTCCACTTT.

The genes are TRBV6-1 and TRBJ2-3; 8 nucleotides agree with TRBD2. The CDR3 consists of 16 residues. V was pared by 4 bases and J by 5 bases, with 11 bases of the junction left unmatched. Germline-derived CDR1 and CDR2 are MNHNS and SASEGT. CDR3 residues: CASSGASGSSRDTQYF. CDR3 DNA: TGTGCCAGCAGTGGGGCTAGCGGGTCCAGCCGAGATACGCAGTATTTT.

The genes are TRBV28 and TRBJ2-3; tentative D call: TRBD1 (5 bases). The CDR3 consists of 15 residues. The V and J ends lost 1 base and 1 base respectively, with 9 bases between them. Germline CDR1 reads MDHEN; CDR2 reads SYDVKM. The CDR3: CASSLYQGGTDTQYF. The CDR3 bases are TGTGCCAGCAGTTTATATCAGGGCGGCACAGATACGCAGTATTTT.

V is TRBV6-2 or TRBV6-3 and J is TRBJ2-5, with 7 bases matching TRBD2. The germline V gene has CDR1 MNHEY and CDR2 SVGEGT. This CDR3 spans 15 amino acids. Germline trimming cut 2 bases from V and 0 bases from J; bases unmatched to any gene: 3. This CDR3 reads CASSYGLADQETQYF. CDR3 bases: TGTGCCAGCAGTTACGGTCTAGCGGACCAAGAGACCCAGTACTTC.

This sequence joins TRBV4-1 and TRBJ2-3, with 10 bases fitting TRBD2. The CDR3 is made up of 16 amino acids. The V gene's germline CDR1 is MGHRA and CDR2 YSYEKL. The J segment lost 6 bases and the V segment lost 4 bases, leaving 10 bases of the junction unmatched. CDR3 sequence reads: CASSPPLAGAADTQYF. CDR3 bases: TGCGCCAGCAGCCCCCCGCTAGCGGGAGCCGCTGATACGCAGTATTTT.

V is TRBV7-9 and J is TRBJ1-2; D is perhaps TRBD1 (6 bases). CDR1 SEHNR and CDR2 FQNEAQ come from the germline V gene (reference sequence). Trimming took 5 bases from V and 5 from J, leaving 12 bases between them. The CDR3 is made up of 13 amino acids. Here the CDR3 reads CASSPGQIYGYTF. The CDR3 DNA follows: TGTGCCAGCAGCCCTGGACAGATTTATGGCTACACCTTC.